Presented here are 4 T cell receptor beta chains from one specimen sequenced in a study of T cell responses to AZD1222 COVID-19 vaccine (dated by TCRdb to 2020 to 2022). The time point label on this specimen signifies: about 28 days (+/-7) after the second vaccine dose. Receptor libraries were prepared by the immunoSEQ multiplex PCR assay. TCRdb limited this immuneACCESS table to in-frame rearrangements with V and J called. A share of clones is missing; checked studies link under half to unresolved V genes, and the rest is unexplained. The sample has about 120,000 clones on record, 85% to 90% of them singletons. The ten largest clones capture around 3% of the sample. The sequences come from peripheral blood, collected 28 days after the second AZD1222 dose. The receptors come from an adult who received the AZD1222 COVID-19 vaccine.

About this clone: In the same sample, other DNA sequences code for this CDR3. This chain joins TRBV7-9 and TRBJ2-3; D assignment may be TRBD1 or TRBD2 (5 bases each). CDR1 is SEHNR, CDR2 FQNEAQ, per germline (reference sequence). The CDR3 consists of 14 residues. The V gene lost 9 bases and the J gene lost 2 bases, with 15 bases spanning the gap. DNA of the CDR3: TGTGCCAGTATCAGGGACGGTCACACAGATACGCAGTATTTT. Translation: CASIRDGHTDTQYF.

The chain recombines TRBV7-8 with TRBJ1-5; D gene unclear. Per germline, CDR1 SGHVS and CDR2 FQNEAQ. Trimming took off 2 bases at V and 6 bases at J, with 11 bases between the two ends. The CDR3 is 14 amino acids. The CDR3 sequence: CASSLRPDGQPQHF. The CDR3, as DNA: TGTGCCAGCAGCTTACGGCCAGACGGTCAGCCCCAGCATTTT.

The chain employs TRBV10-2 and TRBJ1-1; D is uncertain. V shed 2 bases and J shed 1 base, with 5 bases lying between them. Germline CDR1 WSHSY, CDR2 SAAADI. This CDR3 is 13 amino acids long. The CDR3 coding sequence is TGCGCCAGCAGTGAGAAGGAGAACACTGAAGCTTTCTTT. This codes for CASSEKENTEAFF.

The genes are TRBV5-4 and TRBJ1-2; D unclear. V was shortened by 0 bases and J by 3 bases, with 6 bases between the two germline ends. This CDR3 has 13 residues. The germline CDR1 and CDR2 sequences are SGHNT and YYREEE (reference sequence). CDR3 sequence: CASSLDGYYGYTF. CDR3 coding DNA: TGTGCCAGCAGCTTGGACGGGTACTATGGCTACACCTTC.